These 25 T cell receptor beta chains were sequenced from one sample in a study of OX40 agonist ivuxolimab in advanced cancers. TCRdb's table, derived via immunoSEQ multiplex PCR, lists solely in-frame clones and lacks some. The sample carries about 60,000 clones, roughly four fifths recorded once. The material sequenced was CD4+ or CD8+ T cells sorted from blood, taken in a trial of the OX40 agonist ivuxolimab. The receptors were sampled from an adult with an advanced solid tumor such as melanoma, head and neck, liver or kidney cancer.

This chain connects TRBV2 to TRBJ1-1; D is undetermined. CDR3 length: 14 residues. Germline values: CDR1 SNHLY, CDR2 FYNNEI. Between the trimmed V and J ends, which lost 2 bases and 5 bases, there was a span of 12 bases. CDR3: CASSETQSVTEAFF. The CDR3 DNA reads TGTGCCAGCAGTGAAACTCAGTCGGTGACTGAAGCTTTCTTT.

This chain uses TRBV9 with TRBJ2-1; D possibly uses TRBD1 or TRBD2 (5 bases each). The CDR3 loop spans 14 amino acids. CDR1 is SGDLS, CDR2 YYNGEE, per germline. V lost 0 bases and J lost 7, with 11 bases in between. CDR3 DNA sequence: TGTGCCAGCAGCGTAGGAGGGGTGGGTAATGAGCAGTTCTTC. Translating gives CASSVGGVGNEQFF. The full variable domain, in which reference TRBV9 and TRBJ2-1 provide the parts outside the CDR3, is DSGVTQTPKHLITATGQRVTLRCSPRSGDLSVYWYQQSLDQGLQFLIQYYNGEERAKGNILERFSAQQFPDLHSELNLSSLELGDSALYFCASSVGGVGNEQFFGPGTRLTVL.

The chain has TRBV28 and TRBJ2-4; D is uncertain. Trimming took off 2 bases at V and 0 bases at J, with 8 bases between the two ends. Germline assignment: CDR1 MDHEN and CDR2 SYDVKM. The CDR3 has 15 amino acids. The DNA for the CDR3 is TGTGCCAGCAGTTTACCAGGAGTAGCCAAAAACATTCAGTACTTC. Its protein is CASSLPGVAKNIQYF.

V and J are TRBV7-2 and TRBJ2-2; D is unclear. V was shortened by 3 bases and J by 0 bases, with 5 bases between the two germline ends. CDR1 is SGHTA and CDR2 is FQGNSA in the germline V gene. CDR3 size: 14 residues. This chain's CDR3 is CASSLVPNTGELFF. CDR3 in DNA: TGTGCCAGCAGCTTGGTACCGAACACCGGGGAGCTGTTTTTT.

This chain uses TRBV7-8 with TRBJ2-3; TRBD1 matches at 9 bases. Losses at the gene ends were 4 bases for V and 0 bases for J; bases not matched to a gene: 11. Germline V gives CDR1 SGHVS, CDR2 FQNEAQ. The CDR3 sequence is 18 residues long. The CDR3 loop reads CASSSTPGQGASTDTQYF. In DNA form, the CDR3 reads TGTGCCAGCAGCTCGACTCCGGGACAGGGAGCTAGCACAGATACGCAGTATTTT.

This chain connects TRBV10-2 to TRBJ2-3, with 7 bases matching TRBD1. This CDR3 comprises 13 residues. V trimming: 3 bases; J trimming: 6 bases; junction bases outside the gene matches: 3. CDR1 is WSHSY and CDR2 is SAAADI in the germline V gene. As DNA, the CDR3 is TGCGCCAGCAGTGAAAACAGGGGTGATACGCAGTATTTT. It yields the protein CASSENRGDTQYF.

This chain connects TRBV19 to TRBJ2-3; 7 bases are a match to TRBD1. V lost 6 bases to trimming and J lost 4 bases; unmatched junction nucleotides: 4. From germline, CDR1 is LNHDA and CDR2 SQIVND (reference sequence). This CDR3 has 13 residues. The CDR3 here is CASRRQGSDTQYF. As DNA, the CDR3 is TGTGCCAGTAGAAGACAGGGATCAGATACGCAGTATTTT. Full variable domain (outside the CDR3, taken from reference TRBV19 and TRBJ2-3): DGGITQSPKYLFRKEGQNVTLSCEQNLNHDAMYWYRQDPGQGLRLIYYSQIVNDFQKGDIAEGYSVSREKKESFPLTVTSAQKNPTAFYLCASRRQGSDTQYFGPGTRLTVL.

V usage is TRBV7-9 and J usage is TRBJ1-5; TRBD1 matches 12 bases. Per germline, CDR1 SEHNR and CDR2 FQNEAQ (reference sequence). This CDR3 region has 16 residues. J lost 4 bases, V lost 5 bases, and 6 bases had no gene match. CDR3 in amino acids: CASSRDRGPSNQPQHF. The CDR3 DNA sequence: TGTGCCAGCAGCCGGGACAGGGGGCCCTCTAATCAGCCCCAGCATTTT.

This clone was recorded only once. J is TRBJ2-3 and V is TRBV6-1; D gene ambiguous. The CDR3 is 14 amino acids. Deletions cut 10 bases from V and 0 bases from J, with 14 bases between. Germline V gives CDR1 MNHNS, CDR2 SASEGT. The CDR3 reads CATTTGSSTDTQYF. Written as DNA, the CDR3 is TGTGCCACCACGACTGGATCTAGCACAGATACGCAGTATTTT.

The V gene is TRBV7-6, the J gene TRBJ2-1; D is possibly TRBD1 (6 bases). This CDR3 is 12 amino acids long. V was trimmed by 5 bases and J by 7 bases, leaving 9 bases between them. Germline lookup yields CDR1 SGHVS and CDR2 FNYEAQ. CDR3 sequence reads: CASSKRGNEQFF. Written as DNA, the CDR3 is TGTGCCAGCAGCAAAAGGGGGAATGAGCAGTTCTTC. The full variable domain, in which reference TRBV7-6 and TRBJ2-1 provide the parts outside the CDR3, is GAGVSQSPRYKVTKRGQDVALRCDPISGHVSLYWYRQALGQGPEFLTYFNYEAQQDKSGLPNDRFSAERPEGSISTLTIQRTEQRDSAMYRCASSKRGNEQFFGPGTRLTVL.

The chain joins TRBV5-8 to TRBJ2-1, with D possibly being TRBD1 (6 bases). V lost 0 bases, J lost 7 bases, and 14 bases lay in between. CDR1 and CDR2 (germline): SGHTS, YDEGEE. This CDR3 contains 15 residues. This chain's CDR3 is CASSLGGQGQNEQFF. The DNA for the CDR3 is TGTGCCAGCAGCTTGGGGGGGCAGGGCCAGAATGAGCAGTTCTTC.

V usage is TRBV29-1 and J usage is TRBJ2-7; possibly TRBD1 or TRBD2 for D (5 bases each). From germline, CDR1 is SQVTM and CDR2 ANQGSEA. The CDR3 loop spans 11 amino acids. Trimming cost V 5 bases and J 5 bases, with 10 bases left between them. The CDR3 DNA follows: TGCAGCGTTACCGGGACCCACGAGCAGTACTTC. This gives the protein CSVTGTHEQYF.

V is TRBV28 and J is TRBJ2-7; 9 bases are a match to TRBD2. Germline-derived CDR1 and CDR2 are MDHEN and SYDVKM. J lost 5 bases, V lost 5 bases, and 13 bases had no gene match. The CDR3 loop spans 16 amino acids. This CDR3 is CASSQTLAGASHEQYF. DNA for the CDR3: TGTGCCAGCAGTCAAACTTTAGCGGGAGCGAGCCACGAGCAGTACTTC.

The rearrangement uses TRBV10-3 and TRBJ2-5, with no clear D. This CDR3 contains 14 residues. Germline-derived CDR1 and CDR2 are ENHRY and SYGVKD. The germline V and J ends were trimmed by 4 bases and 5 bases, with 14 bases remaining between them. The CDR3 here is CAISVDYGGETQYF. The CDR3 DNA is TGTGCCATCAGTGTGGATTACGGTGGGGAGACCCAGTACTTC.

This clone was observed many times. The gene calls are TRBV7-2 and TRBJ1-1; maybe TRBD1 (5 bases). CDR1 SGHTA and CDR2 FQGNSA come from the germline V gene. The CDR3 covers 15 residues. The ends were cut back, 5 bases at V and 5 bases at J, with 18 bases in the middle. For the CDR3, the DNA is TGTGCCAGCAGCCCGACCCTCGACAGTTATACTGAAGCTTTCTTT. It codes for CASSPTLDSYTEAFF.

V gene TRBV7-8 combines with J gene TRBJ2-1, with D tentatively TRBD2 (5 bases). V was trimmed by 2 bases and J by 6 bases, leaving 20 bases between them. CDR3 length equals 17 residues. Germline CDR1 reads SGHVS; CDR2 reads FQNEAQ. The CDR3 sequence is CASSLWGGRGLGNEQFF. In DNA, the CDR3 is TGTGCCAGCAGCTTATGGGGTGGGAGAGGGTTAGGCAATGAGCAGTTCTTC. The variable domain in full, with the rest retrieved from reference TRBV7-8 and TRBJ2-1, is GAGVSQSPRYKVAKRGQDVALRCDPISGHVSLFWYQQALGQGPEFLTYFQNEAQLDKSGLPSDRFFAERPEGSVSTLKIQRTQQEDSAVYLCASSLWGGRGLGNEQFFGPGTRLTVL.

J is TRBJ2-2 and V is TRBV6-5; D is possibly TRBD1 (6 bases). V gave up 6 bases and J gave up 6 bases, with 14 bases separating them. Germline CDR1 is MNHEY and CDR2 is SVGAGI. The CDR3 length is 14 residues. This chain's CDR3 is CASSYRESAGELFF. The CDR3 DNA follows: TGTGCCAGCAGCTACAGGGAATCCGCCGGGGAGCTGTTTTTT.

DNA for the CDR3: TGTGCCCTAGGGGCAGCGGGAACGTCCTACAATGAGCAGTTCTTC. It translates to CALGAAGTSYNEQFF. This chain connects TRBV19 to TRBJ2-1; TRBD2 matches at 7 bases. The germline V gene has CDR1 LNHDA and CDR2 SQIVND (reference sequence). V shed 11 bases and J 1 base; nucleotides not matched to a gene: 11. The CDR3 is made up of 15 amino acids.

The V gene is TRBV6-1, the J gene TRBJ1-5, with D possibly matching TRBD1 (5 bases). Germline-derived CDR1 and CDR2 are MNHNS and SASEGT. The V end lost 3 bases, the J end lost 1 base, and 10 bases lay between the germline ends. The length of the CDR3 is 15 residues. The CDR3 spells CASSDMGQSNQPQHF. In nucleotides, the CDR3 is TGTGCCAGCAGTGACATGGGGCAAAGCAATCAGCCCCAGCATTTT.

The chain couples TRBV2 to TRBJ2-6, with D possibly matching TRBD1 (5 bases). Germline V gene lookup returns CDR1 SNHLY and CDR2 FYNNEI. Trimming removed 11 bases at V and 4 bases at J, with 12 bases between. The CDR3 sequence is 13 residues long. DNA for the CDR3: TGTGCCGGGGCGCTCCCCGGGGCCAACGTCCTGACTTTC. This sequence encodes CAGALPGANVLTF.

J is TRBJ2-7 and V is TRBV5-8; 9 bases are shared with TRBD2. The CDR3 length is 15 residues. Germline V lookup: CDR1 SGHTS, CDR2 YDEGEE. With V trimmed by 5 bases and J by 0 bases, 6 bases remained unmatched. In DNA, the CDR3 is TGTGCCAGCAGGCGACTAGCGGACCTCTCCTACGAGCAGTACTTC. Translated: CASRRLADLSYEQYF.

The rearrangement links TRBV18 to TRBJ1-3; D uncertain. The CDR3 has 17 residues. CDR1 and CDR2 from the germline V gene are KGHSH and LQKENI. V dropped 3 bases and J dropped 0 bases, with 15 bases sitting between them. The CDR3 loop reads CASSPLGGLNSGNTIYF. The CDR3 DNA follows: TGTGCCAGCTCACCCTTGGGCGGATTAAACTCTGGAAACACCATATATTTT.

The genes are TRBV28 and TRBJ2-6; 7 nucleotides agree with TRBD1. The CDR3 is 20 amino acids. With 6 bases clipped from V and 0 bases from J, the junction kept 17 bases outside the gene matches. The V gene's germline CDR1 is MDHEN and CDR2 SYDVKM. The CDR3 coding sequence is TGTGCCAGCAGCCCTTCCCCCAGGACAGGCAACCCCTCTGGGGCCAACGTCCTGACTTTC. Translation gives CASSPSPRTGNPSGANVLTF.

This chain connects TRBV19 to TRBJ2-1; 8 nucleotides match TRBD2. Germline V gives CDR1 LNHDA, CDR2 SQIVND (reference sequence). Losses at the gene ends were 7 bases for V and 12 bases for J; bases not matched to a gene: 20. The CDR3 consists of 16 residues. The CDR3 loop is CASIRTSNSPSGGQFF. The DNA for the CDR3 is TGTGCCAGTATTCGGACTAGCAATAGTCCCTCCGGCGGGCAGTTCTTC.

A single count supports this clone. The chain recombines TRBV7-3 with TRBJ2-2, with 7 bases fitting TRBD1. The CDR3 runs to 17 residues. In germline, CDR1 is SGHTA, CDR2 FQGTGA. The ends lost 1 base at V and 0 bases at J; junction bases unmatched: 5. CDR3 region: CASSLIWGTANTGELFF. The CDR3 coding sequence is TGTGCCAGCAGCTTAATTTGGGGGACAGCGAACACCGGGGAGCTGTTTTTT.